The 10 T cell receptor beta chains in this list originate from one sample, sequenced in a study of shared clonotypes between healthy human individuals. The method was immunoSEQ multiplex PCR; TCRdb's version includes in-frame clones alone and lacks a portion of them. The sample has approximately 1.5 million clones, approximately 98.5% seen once. Sequencing used naive CD4+ T cells sorted from blood. Subset reported: CD45RA+ positively selected. Receptors originate from a young man in good health.

The chain uses TRBV6-5 and TRBJ1-1, with D possibly TRBD1 on 5 matching bases. This CDR3 is 14 amino acids long. Between the trimmed V and J ends, which lost 1 base and 2 bases, there was a span of 8 bases. Germline V gives CDR1 MNHEY, CDR2 SVGAGI. DNA of the CDR3: TGTGCCAGCAGTTACTTCAGGGTTAACACTGAAGCTTTCTTT. Translated, it gives CASSYFRVNTEAFF.

This chain joins TRBV10-3 and TRBJ2-7, with 9 bases matching TRBD1. Trimming cost V 6 bases and J 2 bases; bases outside gene matches: 5. Germline V gene sequence: CDR1 ENHRY, CDR2 SYGVKD. The CDR3 extends over 14 amino acids. DNA for the CDR3: TGTGCCATCAGACTTGGACAGGGGACCTACGAGCAGTACTTC. Protein product: CAIRLGQGTYEQYF.

The chain has TRBV4-3 and TRBJ2-3; TRBD1 is a possible D gene (6 bases). Trimming took off 0 bases at V and 5 bases at J, with 15 bases between the two ends. This CDR3 has 16 residues. CDR1 is LGHNA and CDR2 is YSLEER in the germline V gene. CDR3 sequence: CASSQDTGPRGDTQYF. The CDR3 nucleotides read TGCGCCAGCAGCCAAGACACGGGTCCCAGGGGAGATACGCAGTATTTT.

The V and J genes are TRBV9 and TRBJ2-7; D possibly matches TRBD1 or TRBD2 (5 bases each). Trimming stripped 4 bases from V and 4 bases from J, with 21 bases between. CDR3 length equals 16 residues. The germline V gene encodes CDR1 SGDLS and CDR2 YYNGEE. CDR3 sequence: CASSPAGASLAYEQYF. The CDR3 DNA sequence: TGTGCCAGCAGCCCCGCCGGGGCTTCCTTGGCGTACGAGCAGTACTTC.

The chain uses TRBV5-1 and TRBJ2-3; 11 nucleotides match TRBD2. Germline assignment: CDR1 SGHRS and CDR2 YFSETQ. This CDR3 region has 15 residues. V was pared by 4 bases and J by 4 bases, with 5 bases of the junction left unmatched. The CDR3 loop is CASSRLAGPPDTQYF. As DNA, the CDR3 is TGCGCCAGCAGCCGACTAGCGGGACCCCCAGATACGCAGTATTTT.

This chain joins TRBV18 and TRBJ2-3; 11 positions agree with TRBD2. The CDR3 covers 17 residues. V gave up 0 bases and J gave up 4 bases; unmatched junction bases: 6. Looked up from germline, CDR1 is KGHSH and CDR2 is LQKENI. CDR3 coding DNA: TGTGCCAGCTCACCACCACTAGCGGGAGATGAAGCAGATACGCAGTATTTT. As protein: CASSPPLAGDEADTQYF.

V and J are TRBV28 and TRBJ1-2, with D perhaps matching TRBD1 (5 bases). Germline lookup yields CDR1 MDHEN and CDR2 SYDVKM. The CDR3 is made up of 14 amino acids. V was pared by 3 bases and J by 4 bases, with 12 bases between. In nucleotides, the CDR3 is TGTGCCAGCAGTTTGGGGCAGCCTGCCTATGGCTACACCTTC. The encoded protein is CASSLGQPAYGYTF.

The V and J genes are TRBV18 and TRBJ2-7; 9 nucleotides line up with TRBD1. CDR3 size: 12 residues. Trimming removed 4 bases from V and 6 bases from J; junction bases left unmatched: 1. Germline V gives CDR1 KGHSH, CDR2 LQKENI. CDR3 residues: CASSQDRGEQYF. Written as DNA, the CDR3 is TGTGCCAGCTCACAGGACAGGGGCGAGCAGTACTTC.

This clone has just one count. The rearrangement uses TRBV11-2 and TRBJ2-7; no definite D call. Between the trimmed V and J ends, which lost 3 bases and 2 bases, there was a span of 5 bases. The CDR3 sequence is 12 residues long. Germline V CDR1 and CDR2: SGHAT, FQNNGV. Here the CDR3 DNA reads TGTGCCAGCAGCTTGCAAGCCTACGAGCAGTACTTC. Protein product: CASSLQAYEQYF.

Points on this clone: The sample has other DNA sequences that encode this CDR3 too. In DNA, the CDR3 is TGTGCCAGCAGTTTACGGCAGGGTGGCCAGCCCCAGCATTTT. Its protein product is CASSLRQGGQPQHF. The chain employs TRBV27 and TRBJ1-5; tentatively, D is TRBD1 (5 bases). The CDR3 consists of 14 residues. Trimming stripped 2 bases from V and 7 bases from J, with 12 bases between. The V gene's germline CDR1 is MNHEY and CDR2 SMNVEV (reference sequence).